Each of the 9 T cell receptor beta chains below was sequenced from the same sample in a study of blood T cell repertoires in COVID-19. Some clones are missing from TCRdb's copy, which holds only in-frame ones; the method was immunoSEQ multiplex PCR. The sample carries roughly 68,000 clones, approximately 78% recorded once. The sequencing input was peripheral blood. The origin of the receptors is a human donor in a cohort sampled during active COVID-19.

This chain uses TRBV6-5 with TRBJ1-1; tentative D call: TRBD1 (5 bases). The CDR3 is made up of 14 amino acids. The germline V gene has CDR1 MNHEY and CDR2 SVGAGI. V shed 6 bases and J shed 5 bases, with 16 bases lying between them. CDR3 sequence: CASSPAGGKTEAFF. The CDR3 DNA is TGTGCCAGCAGCCCCGCGGGGGGAAAAACTGAAGCTTTCTTT.

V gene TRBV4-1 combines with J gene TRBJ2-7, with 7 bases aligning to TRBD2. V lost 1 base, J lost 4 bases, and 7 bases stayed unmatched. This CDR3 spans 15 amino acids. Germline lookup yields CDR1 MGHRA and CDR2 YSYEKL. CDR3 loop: CASSQGGGRGYEQYF. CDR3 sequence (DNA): TGCGCCAGCAGCCAAGGAGGAGGGAGGGGTTACGAGCAGTACTTC.

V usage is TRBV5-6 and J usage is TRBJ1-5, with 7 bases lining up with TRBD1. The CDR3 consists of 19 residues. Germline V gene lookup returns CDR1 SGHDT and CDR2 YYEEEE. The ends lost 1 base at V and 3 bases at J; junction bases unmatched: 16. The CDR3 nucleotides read TGTGCCAGCAGCTTGTGGGCTAATCAGGGGGTCTCCCTCAATCAGCCCCAGCATTTT. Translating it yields CASSLWANQGVSLNQPQHF.

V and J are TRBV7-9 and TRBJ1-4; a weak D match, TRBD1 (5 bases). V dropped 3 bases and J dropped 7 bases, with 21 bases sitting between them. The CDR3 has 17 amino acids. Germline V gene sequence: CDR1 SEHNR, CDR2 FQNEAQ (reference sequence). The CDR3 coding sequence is TGTGCCAGCAGCTTGAACGGGCGGAGGGGTGTGGGTGAAAAACTGTTTTTT. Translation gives CASSLNGRRGVGEKLFF.

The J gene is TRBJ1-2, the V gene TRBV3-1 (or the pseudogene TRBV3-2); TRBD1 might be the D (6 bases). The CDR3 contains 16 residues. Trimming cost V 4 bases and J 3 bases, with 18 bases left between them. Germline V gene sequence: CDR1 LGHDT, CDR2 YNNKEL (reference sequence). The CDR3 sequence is CASSPVGGAVYYGYTF. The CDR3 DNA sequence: TGTGCCAGCAGCCCCGTGGGGGGGGCCGTCTACTATGGCTACACCTTC.

The CDR3 sequence is CAISVRREGYNEQFF. CDR3 coding DNA: TGTGCCATCAGTGTGAGGAGGGAGGGTTACAATGAGCAGTTCTTC. This chain links TRBV10-3 with TRBJ2-1, with 7 bases fitting TRBD2. Looked up from germline, CDR1 is ENHRY and CDR2 is SYGVKD. The CDR3 loop spans 15 amino acids. V lost 4 bases to trimming and J lost 4 bases; unmatched junction nucleotides: 7.

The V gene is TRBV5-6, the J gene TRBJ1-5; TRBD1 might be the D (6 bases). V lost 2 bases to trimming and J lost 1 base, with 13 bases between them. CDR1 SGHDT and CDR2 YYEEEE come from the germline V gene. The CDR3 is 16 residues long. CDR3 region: CASSLGGGGSNQPQHF. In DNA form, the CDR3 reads TGTGCCAGCAGCTTAGGAGGGGGAGGGAGCAATCAGCCCCAGCATTTT.

In DNA, the CDR3 is TGTGCCGGGGCAAGAGGGGGGGATGGCAATCAGCCCCAGCATTTT. Its protein product is CAGARGGDGNQPQHF. J is TRBJ1-5 and V is TRBV6-5, with TRBD1 as a possible D gene (6 bases). Trimming stripped 11 bases from V and 2 bases from J, with 19 bases between. The germline gives CDR1 MNHEY, CDR2 SVGAGI. The CDR3 totals 15 residues.

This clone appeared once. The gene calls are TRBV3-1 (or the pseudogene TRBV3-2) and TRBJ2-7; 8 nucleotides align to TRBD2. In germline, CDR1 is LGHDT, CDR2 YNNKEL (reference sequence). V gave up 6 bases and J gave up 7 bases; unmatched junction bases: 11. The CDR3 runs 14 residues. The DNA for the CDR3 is TGTGCCAGCAGTGGGCGGGGGGCCTGGTGGGAGCAGTACTTC. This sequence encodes CASSGRGAWWEQYF.